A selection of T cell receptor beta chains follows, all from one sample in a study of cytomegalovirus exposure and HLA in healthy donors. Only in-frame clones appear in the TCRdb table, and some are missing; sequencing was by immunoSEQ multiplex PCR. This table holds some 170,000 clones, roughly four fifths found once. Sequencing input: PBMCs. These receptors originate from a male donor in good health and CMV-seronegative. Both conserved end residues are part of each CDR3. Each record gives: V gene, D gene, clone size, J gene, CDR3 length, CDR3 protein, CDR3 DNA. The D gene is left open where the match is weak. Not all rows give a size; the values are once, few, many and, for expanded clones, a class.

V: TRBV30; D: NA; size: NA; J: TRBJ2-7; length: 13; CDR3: CAWARDNSYEQYF; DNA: TGTGCCTGGGCTCGGGACAACTCCTACGAGCAGTACTTC
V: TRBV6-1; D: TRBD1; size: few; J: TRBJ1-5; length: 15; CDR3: CASSAYGDSYQPQHF; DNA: TGTGCCAGCAGTGCCTACGGGGACAGTTATCAGCCCCAGCATTTT
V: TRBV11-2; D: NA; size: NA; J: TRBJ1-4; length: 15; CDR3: CASSPRVATNEKLFF; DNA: TGTGCCAGCAGCCCCCGGGTCGCAACTAATGAAAAACTGTTTTTT
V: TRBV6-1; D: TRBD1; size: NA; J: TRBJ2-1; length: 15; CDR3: CASSELPGQGNEQFF; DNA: TGTGCCAGCAGTGAACTCCCGGGACAGGGGAATGAGCAGTTCTTC
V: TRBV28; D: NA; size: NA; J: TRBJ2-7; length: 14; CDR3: CASWEQGRVYEQYF; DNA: TGTGCCAGCTGGGAACAGGGACGTGTTTACGAGCAGTACTTC
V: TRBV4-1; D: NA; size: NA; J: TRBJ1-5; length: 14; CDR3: CASSPGELGQPQHF; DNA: TGCGCCAGCAGCCCCGGGGAGCTAGGGCAGCCCCAGCATTTT
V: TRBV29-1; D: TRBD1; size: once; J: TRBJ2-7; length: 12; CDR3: CSAGTGGYEQYF; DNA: TGCAGCGCGGGGACAGGGGGCTACGAGCAGTACTTC
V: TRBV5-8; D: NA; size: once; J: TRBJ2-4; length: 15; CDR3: CASSFLGAAKNIQYF; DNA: TGTGCCAGCAGCTTTTTAGGGGCGGCCAAAAACATTCAGTACTTC
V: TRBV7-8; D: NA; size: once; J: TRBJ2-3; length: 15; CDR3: CASSLADGLGDTQYF; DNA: TGTGCCAGCAGCTTAGCTGACGGGTTAGGAGATACGCAGTATTTT
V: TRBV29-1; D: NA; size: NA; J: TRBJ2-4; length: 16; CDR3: CSVGPPEGVAKNIQYF; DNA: TGCAGCGTTGGTCCCCCCGAAGGGGTAGCCAAAAACATTCAGTACTTC
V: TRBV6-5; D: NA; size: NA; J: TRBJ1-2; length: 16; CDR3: CASSSNYQGWNYGYTF; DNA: TGTGCCAGCAGTTCAAACTACCAGGGGTGGAACTATGGCTACACCTTC
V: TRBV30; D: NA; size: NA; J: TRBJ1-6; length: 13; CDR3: CAWSLSDNSPLHF; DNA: TGTGCCTGGAGTTTAAGCGATAATTCACCCCTCCACTTT
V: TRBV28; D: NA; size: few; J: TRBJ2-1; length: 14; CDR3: CASSPLEFANEQFF; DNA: TGTGCCAGCAGCCCTCTAGAGTTCGCGAATGAGCAGTTCTTC
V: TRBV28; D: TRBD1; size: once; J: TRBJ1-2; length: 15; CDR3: CASSSQGGPNYGYTF; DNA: TGTGCCAGCAGTTCACAGGGGGGGCCTAACTATGGCTACACCTTC
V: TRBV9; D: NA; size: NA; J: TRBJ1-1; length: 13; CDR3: CASAERVRGEAFF; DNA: TGTGCCAGCGCCGAGCGGGTCCGGGGTGAAGCTTTCTTT
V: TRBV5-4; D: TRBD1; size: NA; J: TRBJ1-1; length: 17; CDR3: CASSSTRDRGLGTEAFF; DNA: TGTGCCAGCAGCTCGACCCGGGACAGGGGTTTGGGAACTGAAGCTTTCTTT
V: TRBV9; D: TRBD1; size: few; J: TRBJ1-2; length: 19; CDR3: CASSTWVPGQVIANYGYTF; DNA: TGTGCCAGCAGCACGTGGGTCCCGGGACAGGTGATAGCTAACTATGGCTACACCTTC
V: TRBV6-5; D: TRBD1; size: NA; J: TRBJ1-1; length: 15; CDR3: CASLPDRGGNTEAFF; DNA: TGTGCCAGCCTACCCGACAGGGGCGGAAACACTGAAGCTTTCTTT
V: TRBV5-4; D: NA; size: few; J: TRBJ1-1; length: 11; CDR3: CASSSNTEAFF; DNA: TGTGCCAGCAGCTCTAACACTGAAGCTTTCTTT
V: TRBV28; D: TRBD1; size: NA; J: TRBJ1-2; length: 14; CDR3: CASRSGQGANGYTF; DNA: TGTGCCAGCAGATCCGGGCAGGGGGCCAATGGCTACACCTTC
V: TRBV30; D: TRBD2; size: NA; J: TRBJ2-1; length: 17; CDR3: CAGSGAGAGGLHNEQFF; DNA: TGTGCCGGGAGCGGGGCGGGGGCGGGGGGGCTACACAATGAGCAGTTCTTC
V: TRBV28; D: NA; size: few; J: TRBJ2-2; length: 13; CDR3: CASSPRLTGELFF; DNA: TGTGCCAGCAGTCCCCGACTAACCGGGGAGCTGTTTTTT
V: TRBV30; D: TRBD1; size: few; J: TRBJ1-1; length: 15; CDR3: CAWKTDGTGFSEAFF; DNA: TGTGCCTGGAAAACGGACGGGACAGGGTTTTCTGAAGCTTTCTTT
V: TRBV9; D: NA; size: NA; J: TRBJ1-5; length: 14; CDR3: CASSRRGGEQPQHF; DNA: TGTGCCAGCAGCCGACGGGGAGGGGAACAGCCCCAGCATTTT
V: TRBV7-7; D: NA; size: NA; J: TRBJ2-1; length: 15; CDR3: CASSLVASPYNEQFF; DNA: TGTGCCAGCAGCTTAGTAGCGTCCCCCTACAATGAGCAGTTCTTC
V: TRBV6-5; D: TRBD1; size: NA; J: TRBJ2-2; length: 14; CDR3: CASSSDRVPGELFF; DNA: TGTGCCAGCAGTAGCGACAGGGTCCCCGGGGAGCTGTTTTTT
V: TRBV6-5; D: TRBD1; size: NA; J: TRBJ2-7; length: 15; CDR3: CASRYEQGDTYEQYF; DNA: TGTGCCAGCAGATATGAACAGGGGGACACCTACGAGCAGTACTTC
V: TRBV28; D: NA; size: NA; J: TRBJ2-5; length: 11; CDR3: CASSLLETQYF; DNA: TGTGCCAGCAGTTTACTGGAGACCCAGTACTTC
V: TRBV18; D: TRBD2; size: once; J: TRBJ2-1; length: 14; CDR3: CASGRLAVDNEQFF; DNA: TGTGCCAGCGGGCGACTAGCTGTCGACAATGAGCAGTTCTTC
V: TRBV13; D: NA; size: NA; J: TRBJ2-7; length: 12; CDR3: CASSPSGNEQYF; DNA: TGTGCCAGCAGCCCCTCAGGGAACGAGCAGTACTTC
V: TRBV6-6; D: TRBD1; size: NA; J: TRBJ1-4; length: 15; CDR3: CASSSLTGGHEKLFF; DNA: TGTGCCAGCAGTTCCTTGACAGGGGGCCATGAAAAACTGTTTTTT
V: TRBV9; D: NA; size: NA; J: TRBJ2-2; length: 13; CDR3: CASSAGNTGELFF; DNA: TGTGCCAGCAGCGCAGGTAACACCGGGGAGCTGTTTTTT
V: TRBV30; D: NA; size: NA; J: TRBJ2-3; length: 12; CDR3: CAWSKPSRHPDF; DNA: TGTGCCTGGAGTAAGCCTAGCCGCCACCCCGATTTT
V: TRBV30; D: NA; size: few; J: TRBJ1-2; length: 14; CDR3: CAWSEGEGNYGYTF; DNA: TGTGCCTGGAGTGAAGGGGAAGGGAACTATGGCTACACCTTC
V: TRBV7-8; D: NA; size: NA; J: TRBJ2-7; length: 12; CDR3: CASSASSYEQYF; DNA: TGTGCCAGCAGCGCGAGCTCCTACGAGCAGTACTTC
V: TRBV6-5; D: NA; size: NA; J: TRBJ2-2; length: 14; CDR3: CASSQTLNTGELFF; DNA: TGTGCCAGCAGTCAGACTTTAAACACCGGGGAGCTGTTTTTT
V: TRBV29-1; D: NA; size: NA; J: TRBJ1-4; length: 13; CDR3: CSVETYSPSKLFF; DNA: TGCAGCGTTGAAACGTACAGCCCATCAAAACTGTTTTTT
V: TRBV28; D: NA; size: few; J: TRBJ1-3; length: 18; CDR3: CASMSQDSGASRGNTIYF; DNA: TGTGCCAGCATGAGCCAAGACTCAGGGGCTTCAAGGGGAAACACCATATATTTT
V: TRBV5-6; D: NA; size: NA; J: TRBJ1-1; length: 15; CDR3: CASSPILYMNTEAFF; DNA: TGTGCCAGCAGCCCGATCTTATACATGAACACTGAAGCTTTCTTT
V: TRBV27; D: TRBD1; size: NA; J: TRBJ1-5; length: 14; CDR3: CASSATGGWEPQHF; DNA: TGTGCCAGCAGTGCTACAGGGGGTTGGGAGCCCCAGCATTTT
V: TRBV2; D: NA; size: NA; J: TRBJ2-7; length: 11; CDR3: CASIGGNEQYF; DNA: TGTGCCAGCATAGGGGGAAACGAGCAGTACTTC
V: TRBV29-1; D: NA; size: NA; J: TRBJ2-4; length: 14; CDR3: CSVKVPEEKNIQYF; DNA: TGCAGCGTTAAAGTCCCTGAGGAGAAAAACATTCAGTACTTC
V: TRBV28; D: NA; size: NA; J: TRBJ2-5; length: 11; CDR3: CASVGAETQYF; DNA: TGTGCCAGCGTGGGCGCGGAGACCCAGTACTTC
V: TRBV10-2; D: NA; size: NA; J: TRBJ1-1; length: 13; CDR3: CASSEAENTEAFF; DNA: TGCGCCAGCAGTGAGGCAGAGAACACTGAAGCTTTCTTT
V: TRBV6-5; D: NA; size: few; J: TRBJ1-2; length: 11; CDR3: CASSPGAYYTF; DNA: TGTGCCAGCAGCCCCGGAGCCTACTACACCTTC
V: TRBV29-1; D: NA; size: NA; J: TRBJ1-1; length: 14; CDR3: CSVGRGGVSTEAFF; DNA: TGCAGCGTGGGTCGAGGGGGGGTGAGTACTGAAGCTTTCTTT
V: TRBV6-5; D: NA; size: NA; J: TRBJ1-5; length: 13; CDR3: CASSFTVNQPQHF; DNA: TGTGCCAGCAGTTTCACAGTTAATCAGCCCCAGCATTTT
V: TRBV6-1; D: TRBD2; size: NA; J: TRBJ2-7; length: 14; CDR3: CASLQRGSSYEQYF; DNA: TGTGCCAGTCTACAGCGGGGAAGCTCCTACGAGCAGTACTTC
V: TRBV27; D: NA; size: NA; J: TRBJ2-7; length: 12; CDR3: CASTTGGYEQYF; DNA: TGTGCCAGCACAACCGGGGGCTACGAGCAGTACTTC
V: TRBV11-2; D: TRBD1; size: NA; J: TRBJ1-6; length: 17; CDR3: CASSLASNRGTNSPLHF; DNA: TGTGCCAGCAGCTTAGCTAGTAACAGGGGGACTAATTCACCCCTCCACTTT
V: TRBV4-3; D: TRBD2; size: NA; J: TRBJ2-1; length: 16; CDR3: CASSQDGAGVGCEQFF; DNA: TGCGCCAGCAGCCAAGATGGAGCGGGAGTTGGGTGTGAGCAGTTCTTC
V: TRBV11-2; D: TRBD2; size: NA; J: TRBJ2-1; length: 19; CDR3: CASSLELAGGPGPGNEQFF; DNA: TGTGCCAGCAGCTTAGAACTAGCGGGAGGGCCGGGACCGGGAAATGAGCAGTTCTTC
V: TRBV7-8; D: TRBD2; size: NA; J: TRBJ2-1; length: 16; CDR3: CASSLVVQRESNEQFF; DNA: TGTGCCAGCAGCTTAGTGGTCCAGCGGGAATCCAATGAGCAGTTCTTC
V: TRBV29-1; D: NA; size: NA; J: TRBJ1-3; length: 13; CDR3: CSVEGLSGNTIYF; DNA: TGCAGCGTTGAAGGACTCTCTGGAAACACCATATATTTT
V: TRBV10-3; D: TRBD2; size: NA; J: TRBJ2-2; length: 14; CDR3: CAIKLAGGAGELFF; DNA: TGTGCCATCAAACTAGCGGGAGGGGCCGGGGAGCTGTTTTTT
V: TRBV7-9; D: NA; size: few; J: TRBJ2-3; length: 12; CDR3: CASSQVTDTQYF; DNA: TGTGCCAGCAGCCAGGTCACAGATACGCAGTATTTT
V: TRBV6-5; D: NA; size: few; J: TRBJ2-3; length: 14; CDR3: CASSPVQSTDTQYF; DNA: TGTGCCAGCAGTCCCGTACAGAGCACAGATACGCAGTATTTT
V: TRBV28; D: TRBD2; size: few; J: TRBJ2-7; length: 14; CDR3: CASSQGLAGYEQYF; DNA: TGTGCCAGCAGCCAAGGACTAGCGGGATACGAGCAGTACTTC